These 20 T cell receptor beta chains share one sample of origin, sequenced in a study of PD-1 blockade in classical Hodgkin lymphoma. Measured with immunoSEQ multiplex PCR; TCRdb has only the in-frame clones, and not every one. The sample contains 15,000 to 20,000 clones, around 90% of which appear only once. Indicated time point: newly diagnosed, previously untreated cHL patient sample. Material for sequencing was peripheral blood mononuclear cells (PBMCs). Receptor source: a human donor with classical Hodgkin lymphoma.

This sequence joins TRBV19 and TRBJ1-1, with D unclear. This CDR3 region has 13 residues. From germline, CDR1 is LNHDA and CDR2 SQIVND (reference sequence). V was shortened by 3 bases and J by 4 bases, with 9 bases between the two germline ends. This chain's CDR3 is CASSIVGRTEAFF. CDR3 bases: TGTGCCAGTAGTATTGTGGGTCGCACTGAAGCTTTCTTT.

This clone was recorded only once. The CDR3 nucleotides are TGTGCCAGCAGCTTGGGACTAGTCTCCTACAATGAGCAGTTCTTC. It specifies CASSLGLVSYNEQFF. This sequence joins TRBV5-5 and TRBJ2-1, with D perhaps matching TRBD2 (6 bases). Between the trimmed V and J ends, which lost 0 bases and 0 bases, there was a span of 7 bases. From germline, CDR1 is SGHKS and CDR2 YYEKEE (reference sequence). This CDR3 region has 15 residues.

The V call is TRBV27, the J call TRBJ1-5; D is uncertain. This CDR3 is built from 12 residues. Trimming took 6 bases from V and 5 from J, leaving 8 bases between them. Per germline, CDR1 MNHEY and CDR2 SMNVEV (reference sequence). The CDR3 protein is CASSIGDQPQHF. In DNA, the CDR3 is TGTGCCAGCAGCATTGGGGATCAGCCCCAGCATTTT.

This chain links TRBV7-2 with TRBJ2-1, with 15 bases lining up with TRBD2. J lost 6 bases, V lost 5 bases, and 2 bases had no gene match. This CDR3 comprises 15 residues. Germline CDR1 reads SGHTA; CDR2 reads FQGNSA. The CDR3 bases are TGTGCCAGCAGCAAGGGACTAGCGGGAGGCAATGAGCAGTTCTTC. This gives the protein CASSKGLAGGNEQFF.

The V and J genes are TRBV5-1 and TRBJ1-2, with 7 bases identical to TRBD1. This CDR3 spans 15 amino acids. CDR1 is SGHRS, CDR2 YFSETQ, per germline. The J segment lost 4 bases and the V segment lost 4 bases, leaving 10 bases of the junction unmatched. This chain's CDR3 is CASSRDRVRGYGYTF. In DNA form, the CDR3 reads TGCGCCAGCAGCCGTGACAGGGTTCGCGGCTATGGCTACACCTTC.

The chain's CDR3 is CSASSTGELFF. The CDR3 region has the DNA TGCAGTGCTAGCAGCACCGGGGAGCTGTTTTTT. The chain combines TRBV20-1 with TRBJ2-2, with unresolved D. The length of the CDR3 is 11 residues. Germline CDR1 is DFQATT and CDR2 is SNEGSKA (reference sequence). V was clipped by 3 bases and J by 4 bases, with 3 bases between them.

The V and J genes are TRBV25-1 and TRBJ2-2; a weak D match, TRBD2 (5 bases). CDR3 length: 17 amino acids. Per germline, CDR1 MGHDK and CDR2 SYGVNS. Trimming left V 2 bases short and J 6 bases short, with 19 bases between. The DNA of the CDR3 is TGTGCCAGCAGTGAAGCAACGGGATGGGTTCGGGCCGGGGAGCTGTTTTTT. Residues: CASSEATGWVRAGELFF.

The rearrangement links TRBV5-4 to TRBJ2-6; D not certain. The germline V gene has CDR1 SGHNT and CDR2 YYREEE (reference sequence). The CDR3 is 14 residues long. The V and J ends lost 4 bases and 0 bases respectively, with 5 bases between them. In nucleotides, the CDR3 is TGTGCCAGCAGCGCCCACTCTGGGGCCAACGTCCTGACTTTC. Amino acid sequence: CASSAHSGANVLTF.

The chain combines TRBV27 with TRBJ2-3; 8 nucleotides agree with TRBD1. The ends lost 3 bases at V and 5 bases at J; junction bases unmatched: 7. The CDR3 has 15 residues. Germline-derived CDR1 and CDR2 are MNHEY and SMNVEV (reference sequence). The CDR3, as DNA: TGTGCCAGCAGTTTCAGGACAGGGTTTCGAGATACGCAGTATTTT. Translating it yields CASSFRTGFRDTQYF.

The chain is built from TRBV28 and TRBJ1-2; 8 nucleotides align to TRBD1. CDR3 size: 13 residues. The V and J ends lost 2 bases and 6 bases, in that order; junction bases with no gene match: 2. Germline CDR1 is MDHEN and CDR2 is SYDVKM. CDR3 sequence: CASSLGDRHGYTF. The CDR3 coding sequence is TGTGCCAGCAGTTTAGGGGACAGGCATGGCTACACCTTC.

The sample holds one count of this clone. The chain is built from TRBV19 and TRBJ2-5; D remains ambiguous. V was trimmed by 0 bases and J by 4 bases, leaving 3 bases between them. The CDR3 loop spans 12 amino acids. Germline lookup yields CDR1 LNHDA and CDR2 SQIVND (reference sequence). The CDR3 loop is CASSIEGETQYF. In DNA form, the CDR3 reads TGTGCCAGTAGTATAGAAGGAGAGACCCAGTACTTC.

The V gene is TRBV2, the J gene TRBJ1-4; D possibly corresponds to TRBD1 (5 bases). The CDR3 sequence is 15 residues long. Germline assignment: CDR1 SNHLY and CDR2 FYNNEI. Trimming shortened V by 0 bases and J by 6 bases, and 11 bases separated the two germline ends. For the CDR3, the DNA is TGTGCCAGCAGTGAAGCCGGGCAGGGCTATGAAAAACTGTTTTTT. This translates into CASSEAGQGYEKLFF.

The rearrangement uses TRBV6-5 and TRBJ2-1; 8 nucleotides align to TRBD2. From germline, CDR1 is MNHEY and CDR2 SVGAGI. The V gene end was trimmed by 5 bases and the J gene end by 6 bases; junction bases not matched to a gene: 9. This CDR3 is 15 amino acids long. CDR3 DNA: TGTGCCAGCAGTCCGCGGGAGGACGGGGGCAATGAGCAGTTCTTC. Protein product: CASSPREDGGNEQFF.

The rearrangement joins TRBV7-9 to TRBJ2-1; no firm D call. The germline V gene has CDR1 SEHNR and CDR2 FQNEAQ (reference sequence). CDR3 length equals 16 residues. Trimming removed 2 bases at V and 10 bases at J, with 21 bases between. CDR3 nucleotides: TGTGCCAGCAGCTTAACGACTTGGTTGAGCTCCGAAGAGCAGTTCTTC. The encoded protein is CASSLTTWLSSEEQFF.

The chain combines TRBV5-1 with TRBJ2-1, with TRBD2 matching 11 bases. The V segment lost 3 bases and the J segment 4 bases; nucleotides outside the gene matches: 3. The germline gives CDR1 SGHRS, CDR2 YFSETQ. The CDR3 contains 15 residues. The CDR3 here is CASSSGLADYNEQFF. The CDR3 DNA sequence: TGCGCCAGCAGCTCGGGACTAGCGGATTACAATGAGCAGTTCTTC.

This sequence joins TRBV9 and TRBJ2-3; TRBD1 might be the D (7 bases). Trimming took off 4 bases at V and 1 base at J, with 13 bases between the two ends. Looked up from germline, CDR1 is SGDLS and CDR2 is YYNGEE. The CDR3 is made up of 15 amino acids. CDR3 protein: CASSPGGRGTDTQYF. CDR3 nucleotide sequence: TGTGCCAGCAGCCCAGGGGGGCGGGGCACAGATACGCAGTATTTT. Together with reference TRBV9 and TRBJ2-3, the CDR3 gives the full variable domain: DSGVTQTPKHLITATGQRVTLRCSPRSGDLSVYWYQQSLDQGLQFLIQYYNGEERAKGNILERFSAQQFPDLHSELNLSSLELGDSALYFCASSPGGRGTDTQYFGPGTRLTVL.

The rearrangement joins TRBV19 to TRBJ1-6; possibly TRBD1 for D (5 bases). Germline V lookup: CDR1 LNHDA, CDR2 SQIVND (reference sequence). The V and J ends lost 7 bases and 2 bases respectively, with 9 bases between them. CDR3 length: 14 amino acids. The CDR3 loop reads CASTWGAYNSPLHF. The CDR3 DNA follows: TGTGCCAGTACCTGGGGGGCCTATAATTCACCCCTCCACTTT.

This chain joins TRBV28 and TRBJ1-2; perhaps TRBD1 as D (5 bases). From germline, CDR1 is MDHEN and CDR2 SYDVKM. The CDR3 runs to 14 residues. Deletions cut 7 bases from V and 0 bases from J, with 12 bases between. The CDR3 protein is CASTGTSANYGYTF. The CDR3 DNA reads as TGTGCCAGCACTGGGACTTCAGCTAACTATGGCTACACCTTC.

CDR3 bases: TGTGCCAGTAGTATAGTTGGCAGTGCTTTCTTT. Translation gives CASSIVGSAFF. The chain combines TRBV19 with TRBJ1-1, with unresolved D. The V gene lost 1 base and the J gene lost 11 bases, with 8 bases spanning the gap. The germline gives CDR1 LNHDA, CDR2 SQIVND (reference sequence). This CDR3 is built from 11 residues. The full variable domain, with the rest looked up from reference TRBV19 and TRBJ1-1, is DGGITQSPKYLFRKEGQNVTLSCEQNLNHDAMYWYRQDPGQGLRLIYYSQIVNDFQKGDIAEGYSVSREKKESFPLTVTSAQKNPTAFYLCASSIVGSAFFGQGTRLTVV.

The rearrangement joins TRBV7-9 to TRBJ2-5, with a tentative D call TRBD2 (7 bases). Trimming shortened V by 4 bases and J by 4 bases, and 16 bases separated the two germline ends. CDR3 length: 15 residues. In germline, CDR1 is SEHNR, CDR2 FQNEAQ (reference sequence). CDR3 in amino acids: CASSSSGVAGETQYF. The CDR3 DNA reads TGTGCCAGCAGCTCCTCAGGGGTAGCGGGAGAGACCCAGTACTTC.